The entry below gives a single T cell receptor beta chain sequence along with its context. The antigen remains unidentified. 13 Jbeta primers and 60 Vbeta primers were used for the PCR. Method: immunoSEQ multiplex PCR; TCRdb's copy keeps in-frame clones and lacks some. The data hold about 94,000 clones, with 65% to 80% observed a single time. This entry comes from a study of cytomegalovirus exposure and HLA in healthy donors. Overall study: Early released data comprised 75 million to 100 million unique TCRs from HLA-typed donors. Caucasian-associated ancestry cluster membership applied to about 77% of 398 genotyped donors. Study findings and constraints: TCR beta chains numbering roughly 150 were designated cytomegalovirus-associated. Several of the most significant clusters appeared, in a later analysis, to be linked to common viral pathogens.

V lost 2 bases and J 0 bases, leaving 8 bases between the germline ends. The CDR3 totals 15 residues. CDR1 and CDR2 from the germline V gene are MNHEY and SVGAGI. The source is a man in his forties in good health and CMV-seropositive. J is TRBJ1-5 and V is TRBV6-5; D is undetermined. The sample comprised PBMCs. The DNA of the CDR3 is TGTGCCAGCAGTTACGCACAAGATAGCAATCAGCCCCAGCATTTT. Amino acid sequence: CASSYAQDSNQPQHF.